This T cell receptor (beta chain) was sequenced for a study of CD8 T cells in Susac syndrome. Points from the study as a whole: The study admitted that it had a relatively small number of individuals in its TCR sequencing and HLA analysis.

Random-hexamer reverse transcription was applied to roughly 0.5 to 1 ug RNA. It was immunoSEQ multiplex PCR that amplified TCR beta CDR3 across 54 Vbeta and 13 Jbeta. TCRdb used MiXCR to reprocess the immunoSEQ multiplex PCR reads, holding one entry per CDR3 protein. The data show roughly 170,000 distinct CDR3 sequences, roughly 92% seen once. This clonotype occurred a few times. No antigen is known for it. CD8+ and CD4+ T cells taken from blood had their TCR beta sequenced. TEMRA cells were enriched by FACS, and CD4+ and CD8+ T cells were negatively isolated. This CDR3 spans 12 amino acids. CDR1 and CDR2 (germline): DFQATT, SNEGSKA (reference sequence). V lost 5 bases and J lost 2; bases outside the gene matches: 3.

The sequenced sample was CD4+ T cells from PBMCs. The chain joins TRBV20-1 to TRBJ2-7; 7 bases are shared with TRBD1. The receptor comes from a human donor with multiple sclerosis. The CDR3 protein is CSADRVTYEQYF. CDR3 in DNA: TGCAGTGCTGACAGGGTTACCTACGAGCAGTACTTC.